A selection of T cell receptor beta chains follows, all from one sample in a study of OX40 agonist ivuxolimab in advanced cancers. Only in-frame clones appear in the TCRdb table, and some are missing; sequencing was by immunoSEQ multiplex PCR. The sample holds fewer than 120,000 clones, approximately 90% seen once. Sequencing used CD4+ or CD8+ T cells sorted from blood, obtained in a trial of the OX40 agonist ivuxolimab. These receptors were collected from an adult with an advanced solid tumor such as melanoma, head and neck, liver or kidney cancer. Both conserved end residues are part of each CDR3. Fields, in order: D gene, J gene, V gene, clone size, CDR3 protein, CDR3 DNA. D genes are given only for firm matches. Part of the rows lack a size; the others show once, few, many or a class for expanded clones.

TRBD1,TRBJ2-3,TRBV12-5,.,CASGPGRAGGADTQYF,TGTGCTAGTGGTCCCGGTAGGGCAGGGGGCGCAGATACGCAGTATTTT
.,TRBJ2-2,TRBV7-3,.,CASSSHRWDAGGTGELFF,TGTGCCAGCAGCAGCCATCGTTGGGACGCCGGAGGGACCGGGGAGCTGTTTTTT
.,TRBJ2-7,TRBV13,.,CASSLKGRYEQYF,TGTGCCAGCAGCTTAAAGGGTCGGTACGAGCAGTACTTC
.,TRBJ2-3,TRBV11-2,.,CASSLDRFEDTQYF,TGTGCCAGCAGCTTAGACAGGTTTGAAGATACGCAGTATTTT
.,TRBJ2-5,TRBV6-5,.,CASSYSSLAGETQYF,TGTGCCAGCAGTTACTCGAGTCTAGCCGGTGAGACCCAGTACTTC
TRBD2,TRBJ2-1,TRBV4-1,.,CASSQEWTSGREPYNEQFF,TGCGCCAGCAGCCAAGAATGGACTAGCGGGAGGGAACCCTACAATGAGCAGTTCTTC
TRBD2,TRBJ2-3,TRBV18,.,CASSPLERGSTDTQYF,TGTGCCAGCTCACCACTTGAGCGGGGAAGCACAGATACGCAGTATTTT
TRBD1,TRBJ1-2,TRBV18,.,CASSPTGDRGYGYTF,TGTGCCAGCTCACCGACAGGGGATAGAGGCTATGGCTACACCTTC
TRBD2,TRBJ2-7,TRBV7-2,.,CASSLDPGLAAPYEQYF,TGTGCCAGCAGCTTAGACCCGGGACTAGCGGCTCCCTACGAGCAGTACTTC
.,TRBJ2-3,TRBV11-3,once,CASSWGSTDTQYF,TGTGCCAGCAGCTGGGGTAGCACAGATACGCAGTATTTT
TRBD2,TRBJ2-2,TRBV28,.,CAILSSGRTGGELFF,TGTGCCATCCTATCTAGCGGGAGGACCGGCGGGGAGCTGTTTTTT
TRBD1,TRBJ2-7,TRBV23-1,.,CASSHRGTTGTGVPYEQYF,TGCGCCAGCAGTCATCGGGGCACGACCGGGACAGGGGTTCCCTACGAGCAGTACTTC
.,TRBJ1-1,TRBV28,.,CASSLLGGYDTEAFF,TGTGCCAGCAGTTTATTGGGGGGCTATGACACTGAAGCTTTCTTT
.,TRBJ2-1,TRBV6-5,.,CASSPPGYNEQFF,TGTGCCAGCAGTCCGCCCGGCTACAATGAGCAGTTCTTC
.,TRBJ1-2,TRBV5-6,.,CASRRVPYGYTF,TGTGCCAGCAGGCGGGTGCCCTATGGCTACACCTTC
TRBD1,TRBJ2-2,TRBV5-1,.,CASSWPPGQMTNTGELFF,TGCGCCAGCAGCTGGCCTCCGGGACAGATGACGAACACCGGGGAGCTGTTTTTT
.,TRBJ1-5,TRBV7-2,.,CASSFLGQPQHF,TGTGCCAGCAGCTTCTTGGGGCAGCCCCAGCATTTT
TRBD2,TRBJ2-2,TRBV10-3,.,CAISEIAGDTGELFF,TGTGCCATCAGTGAGATTGCGGGGGACACCGGGGAGCTGTTTTTT
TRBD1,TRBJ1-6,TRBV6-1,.,CASRGTGLNSPLHF,TGTGCCAGTCGTGGGACAGGGCTTAATTCACCCCTCCACTTT
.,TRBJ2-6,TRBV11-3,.,CASSLEFNSGANVLTF,TGTGCCAGCAGCTTAGAGTTTAACTCTGGGGCCAACGTCCTGACTTTC
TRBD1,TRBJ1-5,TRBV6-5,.,CASRTGTGNQPQHF,TGTGCCAGCAGAACCGGGACAGGGAATCAGCCCCAGCATTTT
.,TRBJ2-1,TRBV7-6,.,CASSLAQYNEQFF,TGTGCCAGCAGCTTAGCACAGTACAATGAGCAGTTCTTC
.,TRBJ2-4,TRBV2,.,CASRQEGGSDIQYF,TGTGCCAGTAGACAGGAAGGCGGGTCGGACATTCAGTACTTC
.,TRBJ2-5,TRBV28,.,CASTLSVRQETQYF,TGTGCCAGCACCCTCAGCGTCCGGCAAGAGACCCAGTACTTC
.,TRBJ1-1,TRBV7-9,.,CASSQTRAGYTEAFF,TGTGCCAGCAGCCAGACGCGTGCGGGGTACACTGAAGCTTTCTTT
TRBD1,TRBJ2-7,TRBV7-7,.,CASSLQQGAYEQYF,TGTGCTAGCAGCTTACAACAGGGGGCCTACGAGCAGTACTTC
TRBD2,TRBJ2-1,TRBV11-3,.,CASSFLTSGGEQFF,TGTGCCAGCAGCTTCCTGACTAGCGGGGGAGAGCAGTTCTTC
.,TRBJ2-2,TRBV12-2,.,CASRLSWADFSGRYTGELFF,TGTGCAAGTCGCTTATCCTGGGCCGATTTTAGCGGGAGATATACCGGGGAGCTGTTTTTT
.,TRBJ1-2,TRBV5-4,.,CASSLQTNYGYTF,TGTGCCAGCAGCCTTCAGACAAACTATGGCTACACCTTC
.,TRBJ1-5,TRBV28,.,CASSSTGYNQPQHF,TGTGCCAGCAGTTCAACAGGGTACAATCAGCCCCAGCATTTT
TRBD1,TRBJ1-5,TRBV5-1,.,CASSVGTGGNQPQHF,TGCGCCAGCAGCGTGGGGACAGGGGGGAATCAGCCCCAGCATTTT
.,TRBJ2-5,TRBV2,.,CASSEAARGSQYF,TGTGCCAGCAGTGAAGCGGCCCGGGGGAGCCAGTACTTC
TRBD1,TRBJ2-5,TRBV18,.,CASSPRQGAEGETQYF,TGTGCCAGCTCACCGCGACAGGGGGCTGAAGGAGAGACCCAGTACTTC
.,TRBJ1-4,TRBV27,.,CASSLLAWPKLFF,TGTGCCAGCAGTTTACTCGCTTGGCCGAAACTGTTTTTT
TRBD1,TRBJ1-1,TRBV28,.,CASSPGQARAFF,TGTGCCAGCAGTCCAGGACAGGCGCGAGCTTTCTTT
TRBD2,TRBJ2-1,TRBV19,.,CASSRTSGSPSYNEQFF,TGTGCCAGTAGTCGGACTAGCGGGAGCCCTTCCTACAATGAGCAGTTCTTC
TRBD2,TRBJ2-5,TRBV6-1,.,CASSFLAGGQETQYF,TGTGCCAGCAGTTTCCTAGCGGGGGGCCAAGAGACCCAGTACTTC
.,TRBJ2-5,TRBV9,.,CASSPSGTYQETQYF,TGTGCCAGCAGCCCGTCCGGGACATACCAAGAGACCCAGTACTTC
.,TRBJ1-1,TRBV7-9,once,CASSAVGRVEAFF,TGTGCCAGCAGCGCAGTTGGGAGGGTTGAAGCTTTCTTT
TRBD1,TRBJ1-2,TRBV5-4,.,CASSFGIGQGGGGDGYTF,TGTGCCAGCAGCTTCGGCATAGGACAGGGAGGGGGAGGAGATGGCTACACCTTC
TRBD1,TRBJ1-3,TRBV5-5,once,CASSRDRASGNTIYF,TGTGCCAGCAGCCGGGACAGGGCCTCTGGAAACACCATATATTTT
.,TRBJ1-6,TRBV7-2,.,CASSLVWAANSPLHF,TGTGCCAGCAGCTTAGTCTGGGCAGCCAATTCACCCCTCCACTTT
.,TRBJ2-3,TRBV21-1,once,CASSKIPNSLTDTQYF,TGTGCCAGCAGCAAAATACCTAACAGTCTCACAGATACGCAGTATTTT
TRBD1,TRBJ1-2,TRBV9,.,CASSVTGGGYTF,TGTGCCAGCAGCGTGACAGGGGGCGGCTACACCTTC
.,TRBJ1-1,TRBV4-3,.,CASSPQGNTEAFF,TGCGCCAGCAGCCCCCAGGGGAACACTGAAGCTTTCTTT